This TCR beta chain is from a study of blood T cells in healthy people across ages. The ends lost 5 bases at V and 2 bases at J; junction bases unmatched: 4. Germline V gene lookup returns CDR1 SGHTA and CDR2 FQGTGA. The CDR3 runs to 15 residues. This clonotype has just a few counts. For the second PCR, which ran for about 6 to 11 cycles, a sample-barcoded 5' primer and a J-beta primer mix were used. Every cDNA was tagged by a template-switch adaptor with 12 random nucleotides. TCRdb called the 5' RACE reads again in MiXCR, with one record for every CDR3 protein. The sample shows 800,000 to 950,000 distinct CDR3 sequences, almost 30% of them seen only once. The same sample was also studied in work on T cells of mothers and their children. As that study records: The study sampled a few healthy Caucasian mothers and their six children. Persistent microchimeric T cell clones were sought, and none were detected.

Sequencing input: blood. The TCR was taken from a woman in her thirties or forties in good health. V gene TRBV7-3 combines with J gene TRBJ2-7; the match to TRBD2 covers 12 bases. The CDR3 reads CASSDASGGAYEQYF. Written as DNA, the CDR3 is TGTGCCAGCAGCGACGCTAGCGGGGGGGCCTACGAGCAGTACTTC.